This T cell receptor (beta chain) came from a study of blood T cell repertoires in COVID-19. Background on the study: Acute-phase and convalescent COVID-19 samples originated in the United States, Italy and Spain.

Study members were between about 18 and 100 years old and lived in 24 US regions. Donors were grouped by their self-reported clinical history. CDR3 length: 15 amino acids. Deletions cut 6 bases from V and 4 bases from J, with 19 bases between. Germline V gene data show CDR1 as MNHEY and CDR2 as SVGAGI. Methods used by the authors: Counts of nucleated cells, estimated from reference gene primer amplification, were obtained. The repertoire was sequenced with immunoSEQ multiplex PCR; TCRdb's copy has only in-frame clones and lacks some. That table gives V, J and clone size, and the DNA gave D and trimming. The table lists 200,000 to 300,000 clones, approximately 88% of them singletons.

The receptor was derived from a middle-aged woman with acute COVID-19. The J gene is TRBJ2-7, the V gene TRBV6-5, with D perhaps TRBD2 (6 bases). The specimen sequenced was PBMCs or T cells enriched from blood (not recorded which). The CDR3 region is CASSPVPGLAYEQYV. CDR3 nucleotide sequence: TGTGCCAGCAGCCCCGTCCCGGGACTGGCATACGAGCAGTACGTC.